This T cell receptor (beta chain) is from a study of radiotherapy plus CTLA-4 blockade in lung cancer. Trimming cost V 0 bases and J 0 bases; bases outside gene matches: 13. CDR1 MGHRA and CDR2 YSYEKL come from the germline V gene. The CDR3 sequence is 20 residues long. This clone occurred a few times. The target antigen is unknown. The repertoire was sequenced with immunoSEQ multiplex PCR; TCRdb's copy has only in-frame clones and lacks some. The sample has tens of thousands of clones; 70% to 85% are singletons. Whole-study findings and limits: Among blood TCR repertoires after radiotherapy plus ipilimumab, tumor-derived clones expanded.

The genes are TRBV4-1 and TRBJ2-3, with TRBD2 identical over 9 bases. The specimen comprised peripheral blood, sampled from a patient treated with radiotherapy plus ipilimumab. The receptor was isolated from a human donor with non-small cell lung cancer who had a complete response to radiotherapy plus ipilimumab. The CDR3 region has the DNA TGCGCCAGCAGCCAAGATTGGTCGGGCGGGGGGGTTTCTAGCACAGATACGCAGTATTTT. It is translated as CASSQDWSGGGVSSTDTQYF.